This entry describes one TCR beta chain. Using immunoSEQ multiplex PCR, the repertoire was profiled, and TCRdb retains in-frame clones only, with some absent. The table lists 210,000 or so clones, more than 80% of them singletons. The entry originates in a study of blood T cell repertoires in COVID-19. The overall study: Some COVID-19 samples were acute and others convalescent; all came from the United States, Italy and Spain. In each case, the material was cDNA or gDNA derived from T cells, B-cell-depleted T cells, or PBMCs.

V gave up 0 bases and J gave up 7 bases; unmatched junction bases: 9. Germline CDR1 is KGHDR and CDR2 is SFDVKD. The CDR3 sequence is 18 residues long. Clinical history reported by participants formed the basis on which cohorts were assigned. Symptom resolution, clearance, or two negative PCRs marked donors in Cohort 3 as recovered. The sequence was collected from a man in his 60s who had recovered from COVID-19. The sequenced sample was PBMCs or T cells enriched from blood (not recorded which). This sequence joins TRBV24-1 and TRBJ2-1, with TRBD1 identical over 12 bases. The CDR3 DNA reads TGTGCCACCAGTGATTTGCGCTACGGGACAGGGGGCACGAATGAGCAGTTCTTC. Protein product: CATSDLRYGTGGTNEQFF.